This T cell receptor beta chain was sequenced during a study of neoadjuvant nivolumab and ipilimumab in lung cancer. Background on the study: Nivolumab 3 mg/kg was given days 1, 15 and 29, plus ipilimumab 1 mg/kg day 1 in combination. Overall study findings and caveats: A small number of samples were TCR sequenced. TCR richness and clonality were higher in tumors than adjacent uninvolved lung.

CDR3 length equals 14 residues. Trimming took 8 bases from V and 3 from J; bases not matched to a gene: 9. Germline assignment: CDR1 MDHEN and CDR2 SYDVKM. As to this clone: The antigen is not known.

Sequenced by immunoSEQ multiplex PCR; TCRdb stores in-frame clones only, minus some. Counted here are more than 8,000 clones, about four fifths occurring once; the ten biggest clones make up about 3%. V is TRBV28 and J is TRBJ2-7, with 8 bases lining up with TRBD2. Here the sequenced sample was peripheral blood, taken before neoadjuvant nivolumab, alone or with ipilimumab. The receptor was isolated from an adult with non-small cell lung cancer. CDR3 loop: CASASGGVIYEQYF. The CDR3 nucleotides are TGTGCCAGCGCGTCGGGAGGGGTAATCTACGAGCAGTACTTC.